Here is one T cell receptor beta chain with its context. Its antigen remains unidentified. These data originate in a study of shared clonotypes between healthy human individuals. Study-wide findings and caveats: Clonotype sharing levels among donors were expected to vary with sequencing depth.

V was pared by 5 bases and J by 7 bases, with 8 bases of the junction left unmatched. The CDR3 is made up of 14 amino acids. The germline CDR1 and CDR2 sequences are SGHVS and FQNEAQ. When replicate PCRs were run on sorted subsets, they used 200 ng DNA, roughly 30,000 T cell genomes. The protocol was immunoSEQ multiplex PCR, while the TCRdb copy is restricted to in-frame clones and leaves out a portion. The sample includes 170,000 or so clones, 66% seen only once; the top ten take about 10%. This TCR derives from a man aged 25 to 40 in good health. This chain connects TRBV7-8 to TRBJ2-1, with 7 bases fitting TRBD2. Material: memory CD4+ T cells sorted from blood. As to subset: CD45RA-negative fraction. In DNA, the CDR3 is TGTGCCAGCAGCGTCAACTCGCGGGAGAATGAGCAGTTCTTC. Translating it yields CASSVNSRENEQFF.